Below are 22 T cell receptor beta chains sequenced from a single sample in a study of response to subunit inactivated influenza vaccine. TCRdb fed the RT-PCR reads into MiXCR, producing one record per CDR3 protein. Of approximately 490,000 distinct CDR3 sequences in the sample, more than 7% were seen once. Sequencing used PBMCs from blood, obtained less than 30 months after vaccination. These TCRs come from a man aged 45 to 70 who received an inactivated influenza vaccine.

V gene TRBV28 combines with J gene TRBJ2-1; perhaps TRBD1 as D (6 bases). CDR1 MDHEN and CDR2 SYDVKM come from the germline V gene. Trimming took off 4 bases at V and 4 bases at J, with 20 bases between the two ends. This CDR3 spans 17 amino acids. The CDR3 is CASSSRAGRGSYNEQFF. CDR3 DNA sequence: TGTGCCAGCAGTTCCCGGGCAGGCAGGGGATCTTACAATGAGCAGTTCTTC. The full variable domain, its missing parts supplied by reference TRBV28 and TRBJ2-1, is DVKVTQSSRYLVKRTGEKVFLECVQDMDHENMFWYRQDPGLGLRLIYFSYDVKMKEKGDIPEGYSVSREKKERFSLILESASTNQTSMYLCASSSRAGRGSYNEQFFGPGTRLTVL.

This clonotype was seen a handful of times. CDR3 DNA: TGTGCCAGCAGTGCTGGGGAGCGCTTACTGTACAATGAGCAGTTCTTC. Translating it yields CASSAGERLLYNEQFF. The chain uses TRBV12-3 or TRBV12-4 and TRBJ2-1, with D perhaps TRBD2 (5 bases). The CDR3 has 16 amino acids. V was pared by 5 bases and J by 4 bases, with 18 bases between.

This clonotype has a count of ten or more. The chain employs TRBV29-1 and TRBJ2-3; 12 nucleotides line up with TRBD2. V shed 7 bases, J shed 4 bases, and the junction held 3 bases outside the gene matches. This CDR3 comprises 13 residues. Germline CDR1 is SQVTM and CDR2 is ANQGSEA. The CDR3 DNA sequence: TGCAGCGGAGGACTAGCGGGACCAGATACGCAGTATTTT. Its protein is CSGGLAGPDTQYF.

The table lists this clonotype with a few counts. The CDR3 region is CASSLSRLAKSDTQYF. The CDR3 DNA follows: TGCGCCAGCAGCTTGTCCCGGCTAGCAAAGTCAGATACGCAGTATTTT. This chain connects TRBV5-1 to TRBJ2-3; a weak D match, TRBD2 (5 bases). There are 16 residues in the CDR3. With 1 base removed from V and 4 bases from J, the gap between germline ends came to 16 bases. Germline V CDR1 and CDR2: SGHRS, YFSETQ.

V is TRBV20-1 and J is TRBJ2-1, with D maybe TRBD2 (6 bases). The length of the CDR3 is 16 residues. The germline gives CDR1 DFQATT, CDR2 SNEGSKA (reference sequence). Trimming took off 0 bases at V and 0 bases at J, with 12 bases between the two ends. The CDR3 region is CSARERPGDSYNEQFF. Here the CDR3 DNA reads TGCAGTGCTAGAGAACGCCCGGGGGACTCCTACAATGAGCAGTTCTTC.

This clonotype appeared a few times. The CDR3 reads CASSLMGATGELFF. CDR3 coding DNA: TGTGCCAGCAGCTTAATGGGGGCTACCGGGGAGCTGTTTTTT. The chain links TRBV7-3 to TRBJ2-2, with a possible D match to TRBD1 (6 bases). CDR1 and CDR2 from the germline V gene are SGHTA and FQGTGA. CDR3 size: 14 residues. The V end lost 1 base, the J end lost 5 bases, and 8 bases lay between the germline ends.

This clonotype came up a few times. J is TRBJ2-2 and V is TRBV6-5; D call uncertain. The CDR3 length is 14 residues. V lost 0 bases, J lost 6 bases, and 8 bases lay in between. Germline V gene lookup returns CDR1 MNHEY and CDR2 SVGAGI. For the CDR3, the DNA is TGTGCCAGCAGTTACTCGATTGTGCCCGGGGAGCTGTTTTTT. As protein: CASSYSIVPGELFF.

This clonotype occurred a few times. J is TRBJ2-5 and V is TRBV6-1, with D maybe TRBD2 (5 bases). The CDR3 length is 16 residues. Trimming removed 2 bases from V and 4 bases from J, with 17 bases in between. Germline-derived CDR1 and CDR2 are MNHNS and SASEGT. CDR3 nucleotide sequence: TGTGCCAGCAGTGAAATGAGGTCGGGGATCCGAGAGACCCAGTACTTC. This sequence encodes CASSEMRSGIRETQYF.

This clonotype has ten or more counts. The V call is TRBV27, the J call TRBJ2-1; 10 nucleotides match TRBD2. The CDR3 is 15 residues long. Germline values: CDR1 MNHEY, CDR2 SMNVEV (reference sequence). V lost 6 bases to trimming and J lost 0 bases; unmatched junction nucleotides: 2. The CDR3 sequence: CASSSGGASYNEQFF. CDR3 sequence (DNA): TGTGCCAGCAGCAGCGGGGGGGCCTCCTACAATGAGCAGTTCTTC.

The CDR3 nucleotides read TGCAGTGCTATTCCACCGGGACTTCGGGAGTACAATGAGCAGTTCTTC. This gives the protein CSAIPPGLREYNEQFF. V gene TRBV20-1 combines with J gene TRBJ2-1, with D maybe TRBD2 (6 bases). This CDR3 spans 16 amino acids. CDR1 is DFQATT and CDR2 is SNEGSKA in the germline V gene (reference sequence). The V gene lost 4 bases and the J gene lost 4 bases, with 20 bases spanning the gap.

A few counts support this clonotype. The gene calls are TRBV4-1 and TRBJ1-6, with D hard to call. Trimming pared 1 base from V and 7 bases from J, leaving 8 bases between. The CDR3 is 14 residues long. CDR1 is MGHRA, CDR2 YSYEKL, per germline. CDR3 in DNA: TGCGCCAGCAGCCAAGGCCCGAGAAATTCACCCCTCCACTTT. It specifies CASSQGPRNSPLHF.

The V and J genes are TRBV20-1 and TRBJ1-5; 8 nucleotides line up with TRBD1. The CDR3 sequence is 14 residues long. From germline, CDR1 is DFQATT and CDR2 SNEGSKA (reference sequence). Trimming cost V 1 base and J 6 bases; bases outside gene matches: 5. This CDR3 is CSARAGQGGQPQHF. As DNA, the CDR3 is TGCAGTGCTAGAGCCGGACAGGGAGGTCAGCCCCAGCATTTT.

Only a few counts were recorded for this clonotype. The chain is built from TRBV5-1 and TRBJ2-2, with a possible D match to TRBD1 (6 bases). The CDR3 runs to 16 residues. V was trimmed by 1 base and J by 6 bases, leaving 16 bases between them. The germline CDR1 and CDR2 sequences are SGHRS and YFSETQ. The CDR3 loop is CASSLSTMGAPGELFF. In DNA, the CDR3 is TGCGCCAGCAGCTTGTCAACCATGGGGGCCCCCGGGGAGCTGTTTTTT.

V gene TRBV14 combines with J gene TRBJ1-4, with D hard to call. This CDR3 has 14 amino acids. V dropped 0 bases and J dropped 8 bases, with 10 bases sitting between them. Germline CDR1 and CDR2: SGHDN and FVKESK. The CDR3 nucleotides read TGTGCCAGCAGCCAAGACAGGTTTGACGAAAAACTGTTTTTT. Protein sequence: CASSQDRFDEKLFF.

This clonotype occurred many times. The chain has TRBV10-3 and TRBJ2-3; 13 bases are shared with TRBD2. V was clipped by 3 bases and J by 2 bases; unmatched bases: 2. Per the germline V gene, CDR1 is ENHRY and CDR2 is SYGVKD. The CDR3 consists of 16 residues. The CDR3 is CAISDGTSGATDTQYF. CDR3 sequence (DNA): TGTGCCATCAGTGATGGGACTAGCGGGGCCACAGATACGCAGTATTTT.

The chain employs TRBV7-2 and TRBJ2-2, with unresolved D. The V gene lost 5 bases and the J gene lost 6 bases, with 13 bases spanning the gap. Germline V CDR1 and CDR2: SGHTA, FQGNSA. The CDR3 contains 14 residues. The CDR3 DNA is TGTGCCAGCAGCCCAGGACCCCTCTCCGGGGAGCTGTTTTTT. This translates into CASSPGPLSGELFF.

This clonotype was seen a few times. The chain combines TRBV11-1 with TRBJ2-3; D possibly matches TRBD1 or TRBD2 (5 bases each). CDR1 and CDR2 (germline): SGHAT, FQDESV (reference sequence). Trimming removed 3 bases from V and 0 bases from J, with 19 bases in between. The CDR3 extends over 18 amino acids. CDR3 sequence reads: CASSFRDGAIRSTDTQYF. In DNA form, the CDR3 reads TGTGCCAGCAGCTTCCGGGACGGAGCAATACGCAGCACAGATACGCAGTATTTT.

In its sample, this clonotype was seen many times. The CDR3 region is CASSLQIYNEQFF. The CDR3 DNA reads TGTGCCAGCAGCTTGCAGATTTACAATGAGCAGTTCTTC. The chain employs TRBV5-6 and TRBJ2-1; unclear D gene. Between the trimmed V and J ends, which lost 1 base and 4 bases, there was a span of 6 bases. The CDR3 extends over 13 amino acids. Germline CDR1 and CDR2: SGHDT and YYEEEE. Variable domain in full (rest from reference TRBV5-6 and TRBJ2-1): DAGVTQSPTHLIKTRGQQVTLRCSPKSGHDTVSWYQQALGQGPQFIFQYYEEEERQRGNFPDRFSGHQFPNYSSELNVNALLLGDSALYLCASSLQIYNEQFFGPGTRLTVL.

This clonotype occurred a few times. The rearrangement links TRBV7-6 to TRBJ2-7; TRBD1 matches 7 bases. After removal of 5 bases from V and 3 bases from J, the junction contained 10 bases not matched to a gene. This CDR3 region has 15 residues. Germline V lookup: CDR1 SGHVS, CDR2 FNYEAQ. Here the CDR3 DNA reads TGTGCCAGCAGCCTAGAAACAGGGGCGATCTACGAGCAGTACTTC. Translated: CASSLETGAIYEQYF.

This clonotype was seen at least ten times. V and J are TRBV20-1 and TRBJ1-5; D is possibly TRBD1 (5 bases). CDR3 length: 14 residues. V gave up 4 bases and J gave up 3 bases, with 13 bases separating them. Germline V gives CDR1 DFQATT, CDR2 SNEGSKA (reference sequence). CDR3 DNA: TGCAGTGCTACGGGTCCAGGGAACAATCAGCCCCAGCATTTT. This translates into CSATGPGNNQPQHF.

In this sample, this clonotype turned up many times. The chain recombines TRBV28 with TRBJ1-1; D is undetermined. The CDR3 has 14 amino acids. The germline V gene encodes CDR1 MDHEN and CDR2 SYDVKM. V was cut by 3 bases and J by 1 base, with 9 bases left in between. CDR3 nucleotides: TGTGCCAGCAGTTTGGGCAGGCAGAACACTGAAGCTTTCTTT. Translated: CASSLGRQNTEAFF.

The rearrangement joins TRBV4-3 to TRBJ2-3; D may correspond to TRBD1 or TRBD2 (6 bases each). Trimming took 1 base from V and 4 from J, leaving 15 bases between them. Per the germline V gene, CDR1 is LGHNA and CDR2 is YSLEER. The length of the CDR3 is 16 residues. The CDR3 DNA reads TGCGCCAGCAGCCAAGGGTGGGGGGCAGGTCCAGATACGCAGTATTTT. This sequence encodes CASSQGWGAGPDTQYF.